This T cell receptor beta chain derives from a study of T cell repertoires in cytomegalovirus infection. Study overall: Well-studied HLA-B-restricted epitopes and recently identified HLA-C-restricted epitopes of CMV were both used in the study. CMV infection and matching HLA type were both indicated by public TCR beta signatures.

Study-wide points: Summed public TCR beta family frequency identified CMV carriers bearing the relevant HLA. CMV-specific HLA-C-restricted TCR beta clonotypes dominated the ex vivo response.

Comments on this clonotype: Its antigen is unknown.

Germline CDR1 KGHDR, CDR2 SFDVKD. The CDR3 covers 15 residues. Trimming removed 9 bases at V and 2 bases at J, with 17 bases between. TCRdb fed the reads into MiXCR, producing one record per CDR3 protein. The sample holds about 920,000 distinct CDR3 sequences, roughly 31% seen once. This TCR came from a human donor in good health (CMV status not recorded). Some clones in this sample may be carry-over from other donors' samples. The specimen was cultured CD8+ T cells from PBMCs, collected from culture after CMV antigen stimulation. The V and J genes are TRBV24-1 and TRBJ2-3, with D unclear. CDR3 in amino acids: CATPQDLYFTDTQYF. The DNA of the CDR3 is TGTGCCACCCCCCAGGACCTTTACTTCACAGATACGCAGTATTTT.